The T cell receptor beta chain described here comes from a study of cytotoxic CD8 clonotypes in ibrutinib-treated CLL. For the study at large: Response sampling took place at median approximately eleven months of treatment, range 6 to 36.

The source of roughly 2 micrograms of genomic DNA for TCR beta libraries was cryopreserved PBMCs. Per the germline V gene, CDR1 is SQVTM and CDR2 is ANQGSEA. Trimming removed 4 bases at V and 5 bases at J, with 11 bases between. The CDR3 loop spans 12 amino acids. This clone was counted only a few times. Targeted sequencing depth ranged from 1 in 200,000 to 1 in 1 million T cells. Clones were sequenced by immunoSEQ multiplex PCR, and TCRdb holds only the in-frame ones, with some missing. Of over 150,000 clones in the sample, over 60% were seen once. This sample comprised PBMCs, obtained after 24 months of ibrutinib treatment. The chain carries TRBV29-1 and TRBJ2-5; D might be TRBD1 (6 bases). The TCR was taken from a human donor with chronic lymphocytic leukemia. The CDR3 DNA is TGCAGCGTTGCTGGGGGCGAGGAGACCCAGTACTTC. Its protein is CSVAGGEETQYF.